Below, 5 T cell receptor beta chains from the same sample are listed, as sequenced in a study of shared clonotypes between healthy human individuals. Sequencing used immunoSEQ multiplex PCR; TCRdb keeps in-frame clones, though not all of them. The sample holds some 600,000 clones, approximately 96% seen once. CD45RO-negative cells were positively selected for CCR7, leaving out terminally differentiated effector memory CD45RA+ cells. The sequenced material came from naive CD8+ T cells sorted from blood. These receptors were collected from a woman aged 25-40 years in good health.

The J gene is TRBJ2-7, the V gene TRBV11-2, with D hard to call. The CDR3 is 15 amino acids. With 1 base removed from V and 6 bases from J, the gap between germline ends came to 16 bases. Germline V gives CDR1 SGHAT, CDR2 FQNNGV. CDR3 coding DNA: TGTGCCAGCAGCTTAGCTCACTTGGGTTCGAGCGAGCAGTACTTC. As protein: CASSLAHLGSSEQYF.

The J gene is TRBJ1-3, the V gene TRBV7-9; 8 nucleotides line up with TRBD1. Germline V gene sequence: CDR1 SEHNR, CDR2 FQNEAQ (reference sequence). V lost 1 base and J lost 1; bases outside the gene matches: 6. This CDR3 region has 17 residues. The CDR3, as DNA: TGTGCCAGCAGCTTAGGGGGGGACAGGATATCTGGAAACACCATATATTTT. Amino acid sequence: CASSLGGDRISGNTIYF.

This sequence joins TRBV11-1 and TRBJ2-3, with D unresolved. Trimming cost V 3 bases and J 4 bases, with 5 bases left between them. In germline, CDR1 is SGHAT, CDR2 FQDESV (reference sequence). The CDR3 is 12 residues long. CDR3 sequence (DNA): TGTGCCAGCAGCTTCTGGGCAGATACGCAGTATTTT. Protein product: CASSFWADTQYF.

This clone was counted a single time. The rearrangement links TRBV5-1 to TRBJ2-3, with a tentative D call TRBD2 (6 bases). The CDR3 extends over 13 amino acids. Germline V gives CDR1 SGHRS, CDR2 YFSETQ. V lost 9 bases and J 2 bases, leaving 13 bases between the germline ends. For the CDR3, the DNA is TGCGCCACTGCGTGGGGGGACACAGATACGCAGTATTTT. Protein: CATAWGDTDTQYF.

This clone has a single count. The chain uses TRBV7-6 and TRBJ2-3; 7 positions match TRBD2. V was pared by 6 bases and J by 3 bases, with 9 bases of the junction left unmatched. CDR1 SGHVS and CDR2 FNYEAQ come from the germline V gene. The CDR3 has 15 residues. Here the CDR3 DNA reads TGTGCCAGCAGTCCGAGCGGGATGGGGACAGATACGCAGTATTTT. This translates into CASSPSGMGTDTQYF.